The present T cell receptor beta chain was sequenced within a study of cytotoxic CD8 clonotypes in ibrutinib-treated CLL. Study as a whole: Complete response was seen in 2 patients and partial in roughly 25; around twelve progressed and around 14 stayed remitted after a median around 68 months.

The planned depth of sequencing spanned 1 in 200,000 to 1 in 1 million T cells. Assay: immunoSEQ multiplex PCR; the TCRdb copy retains only in-frame clones and omits some. The table has some 200,000 clones, roughly 79% seen once; the top ten hold approximately 10%. From germline, CDR1 is SGDLS and CDR2 YYNGEE. The CDR3 sequence is 14 residues long. J was trimmed by 7 bases and V by 4 bases; bases with no gene match: 7. Study-wide points: Clonality grew at ibrutinib response; at progression, it decreased back toward baseline. Progressing patients had sampling times that differed from those of sustained-remission patients.

As concerns this clone: The antigen is unknown.

Sequences were derived from PBMCs, sampled after 12 months of ibrutinib treatment. The sequence came from a human donor with chronic lymphocytic leukemia. V usage is TRBV9 and J usage is TRBJ1-4, with 7 bases identical to TRBD1. For the CDR3, the DNA is TGTGCCAGCAGCCCGACAGGGTGGGGTGAAAAACTGTTTTTT. This translates into CASSPTGWGEKLFF.